The clone carrying this T cell receptor (beta chain) was counted a single time. Treatment here: oral pan-JAK inhibitor, 5-10 mg twice daily. The data originate from a study of CD8+ T cells in alopecia areata. Whole-study context: Treated patients were given 5 to 10 mg oral tofacitinib twice daily.

Germline-derived CDR1 and CDR2 are MNHEY and SVGAGI. The V gene lost 2 bases and the J gene lost 6 bases, with 4 bases spanning the gap. CDR3 length: 12 amino acids. Extracted from the samples, RNA was reverse transcribed into cDNA to serve as the sequencing template. The data were produced by immunoSEQ multiplex PCR, yet TCRdb's version contains in-frame clones alone and is incomplete. The table lists under 200,000 clones, approximately 57% of them singletons. Sequencing was performed on CD4+ T cells sorted from blood, taken at week 24, from a patient treated with tofacitinib. This TCR derives from a human donor with alopecia areata. V is TRBV6-5 and J is TRBJ2-2; D is undetermined. The CDR3 reads CASSYRAGELFF. CDR3 bases: TGTGCCAGCAGTTACCGTGCCGGGGAGCTGTTTTTT.